The following is a TCR beta chain sequence with its context. Its antigen is undetermined. These data originate in a study of T cell responses to AZD1222 COVID-19 vaccine. Notes on the study in general: CD4 TCRs covered the whole spike, strongest at regions 160-218 and 743-854. Reportedly, nearly half of unique spike TCRs recognized epitopes outside B.1.351/B.1.1.7 mutations.

V was cut by 5 bases and J by 7 bases, with 17 bases left in between. The germline V gene encodes CDR1 SGHTA and CDR2 FQGNSA. CDR3 length: 14 residues. Some clones are missing from TCRdb's copy, which holds only in-frame ones; the method was immunoSEQ multiplex PCR. The table includes about 130,000 clones, about 88% detected once. Sequenced here: peripheral blood, sampled on day 0 of AZD1222 vaccination. The TCR sequence derives from an adult in good health. V and J are TRBV7-2 and TRBJ1-1; D might be TRBD1 (5 bases). The CDR3 coding sequence is TGTGCCAGCAGCGTAGGAGGGGCGGTAGGTGAAGCTTTCTTT. It codes for CASSVGGAVGEAFF.